Following are 30 T cell receptor beta chains from one sample sequenced in a study of beta chain features in type 1 diabetes. Every bit of the isolated RNA underwent reverse transcription, so sequencing read expressed TCRB transcripts. TCRdb keeps only in-frame clones here, not all; method: immunoSEQ multiplex PCR. The table records approximately 100,000 clones, under 40% of them present only once. The sample was stem cell memory CD4+ T cells from blood. The origin of the receptors is a woman younger than 30 in good health.

This chain connects TRBV18 to TRBJ2-7; the D is unclear. The CDR3 runs 14 residues. With 2 bases removed from V and 0 bases from J, the gap between germline ends came to 8 bases. In germline, CDR1 is KGHSH, CDR2 LQKENI. This CDR3 reads CASSPTGNSYEQYF. The CDR3 region has the DNA TGTGCCAGCTCACCAACGGGTAACTCCTACGAGCAGTACTTC.

A single count supports this clone. The chain joins TRBV19 to TRBJ2-1; 8 bases match TRBD1. Germline V CDR1 and CDR2: LNHDA, SQIVND (reference sequence). V shed 9 bases, J shed 3 bases, and the junction held 10 bases outside the gene matches. This CDR3 spans 15 amino acids. CDR3 sequence: CASKEQGVNYNEQFF. The CDR3 region has the DNA TGTGCCAGCAAGGAACAGGGGGTAAACTACAATGAGCAGTTCTTC.

This clone was picked up a small number of times. This chain joins TRBV7-2 and TRBJ1-1, with D hard to call. The CDR3 runs to 14 residues. Per germline, CDR1 SGHTA and CDR2 FQGNSA. The germline V and J ends were trimmed by 1 base and 7 bases, with 13 bases remaining between them. CDR3: CASSLVPAHSEAFF. CDR3 bases: TGTGCCAGCAGCTTAGTTCCGGCCCACAGTGAAGCTTTCTTT.

This chain uses TRBV19 with TRBJ2-7; TRBD2 matches 9 bases. After removal of 2 bases from V and 1 base from J, the junction contained 3 bases not matched to a gene. CDR1 is LNHDA, CDR2 SQIVND, per germline (reference sequence). The CDR3 is 15 residues long. CDR3 region: CASSILAGRSYEQYF. For the CDR3, the DNA is TGTGCCAGTAGTATACTAGCGGGACGGTCCTACGAGCAGTACTTC.

V gene TRBV30 combines with J gene TRBJ2-3, with 12 positions matching TRBD2. The trim removed 3 bases at V and 6 bases at J, leaving 10 bases unmatched. CDR3 length: 16 residues. Germline V gene sequence: CDR1 GTSNPN, CDR2 SVGIG (reference sequence). CDR3 DNA: TGTGCCTGGAGCCCGCTAGCGGGAGGGCCTACGGATACGCAGTATTTT. It codes for CAWSPLAGGPTDTQYF.

This sequence joins TRBV28 and TRBJ1-2, with TRBD1 matching 7 bases. Germline CDR1 is MDHEN and CDR2 is SYDVKM. Trimming took 5 bases from V and 5 from J; bases not matched to a gene: 11. There are 15 residues in the CDR3. The CDR3 protein is CASSIHLGGAYGYTF. CDR3 in DNA: TGTGCCAGCAGTATCCATTTAGGGGGCGCTTATGGCTACACCTTC.

This rearrangement joins TRBV7-2 to TRBJ1-2; TRBD1 is a possible D gene (6 bases). Looked up from germline, CDR1 is SGHTA and CDR2 is FQGNSA. CDR3 size: 14 residues. The V end lost 2 bases, the J end lost 2 bases, and 9 bases lay between the germline ends. CDR3 in amino acids: CASSLSTGNYGYTF. CDR3 DNA sequence: TGTGCCAGCAGCTTATCTACAGGGAACTATGGCTACACCTTC.

This clone was seen a handful of times. The chain uses TRBV7-9 and TRBJ2-5, with D maybe TRBD1 (6 bases). This CDR3 is 16 amino acids long. Germline V gene data show CDR1 as SEHNR and CDR2 as FQNEAQ (reference sequence). V was trimmed by 4 bases and J by 4 bases, leaving 19 bases between them. This chain's CDR3 is CASSSTGTRGGETQYF. The DNA for the CDR3 is TGTGCCAGCAGCTCAACGGGGACCCGAGGGGGAGAGACCCAGTACTTC.

The chain combines TRBV4-3 with TRBJ1-1; weak D call: TRBD1 (5 bases). CDR3 length: 12 residues. The V end lost 4 bases, the J end lost 8 bases, and 11 bases lay between the germline ends. The germline V gene has CDR1 LGHNA and CDR2 YSLEER. CDR3 nucleotides: TGCGCCAGCAGCCTTTCTGCAGGGGAAGCTTTCTTT. Its protein is CASSLSAGEAFF.

There are a few counts of this clone. V gene TRBV5-6 combines with J gene TRBJ2-5; 13 bases align to TRBD2. In germline, CDR1 is SGHDT, CDR2 YYEEEE. J lost 10 bases, V lost 3 bases, and 3 bases had no gene match. This CDR3 region has 13 residues. The CDR3 coding sequence is TGTGCCAGCAGCTGGACTAGCGGGAGAGGCCAGTACTTC. It encodes CASSWTSGRGQYF.

In its sample, this clone was seen a few times. Here the CDR3 DNA reads TGCAGCGTTGGGGGACAGTATGACTACGAGCAGTACTTC. Its translation: CSVGGQYDYEQYF. The rearrangement uses TRBV29-1 and TRBJ2-7; 7 bases match TRBD1. The CDR3 is 13 residues long. V shed 4 bases, J shed 3 bases, and the junction held 6 bases outside the gene matches. Germline lookup yields CDR1 SQVTM and CDR2 ANQGSEA.

This clone showed up just a few times. The chain links TRBV5-4 to TRBJ2-2; the match to TRBD2 covers 10 bases. V shed 1 base and J 4 bases; nucleotides not matched to a gene: 7. The germline V gene encodes CDR1 SGHNT and CDR2 YYREEE (reference sequence). The CDR3 loop spans 17 amino acids. This CDR3 reads CASSLNLAGVSTGELFF. CDR3 coding DNA: TGTGCCAGCAGCTTGAACCTAGCGGGAGTGAGCACCGGGGAGCTGTTTTTT.

V is TRBV10-3 and J is TRBJ2-1; the D gene is possibly TRBD2 (7 bases). V shed 11 bases and J shed 8 bases, with 13 bases lying between them. The CDR3 runs to 11 residues. Germline-derived CDR1 and CDR2 are ENHRY and SYGVKD. CDR3 in DNA: TGTGCCCTTGGGGGGGGCGATGAGCAGTTCTTC. Its protein product is CALGGGDEQFF.

Only a few counts were recorded for this clone. The chain carries TRBV2 and TRBJ2-3, with TRBD2 as a possible D gene (6 bases). The germline CDR1 and CDR2 sequences are SNHLY and FYNNEI. V was pared by 4 bases and J by 9 bases, with 11 bases between. The CDR3 has 12 residues. The CDR3 loop is CASSVEGPTQYF. In nucleotides, the CDR3 is TGTGCCAGCAGTGTGGAGGGACCAACGCAGTATTTT.

This chain uses TRBV11-2 with TRBJ1-4, with 7 bases that match TRBD1. Unmatched junction bases numbered 6, after V lost 6 bases and J lost 5 bases. CDR1 SGHAT and CDR2 FQNNGV come from the germline V gene. This CDR3 contains 14 residues. CDR3 nucleotides: TGTGCCAGCAGGTGGACAGGCCCGAATGAAAAACTGTTTTTT. Protein sequence: CASRWTGPNEKLFF. Full variable domain (rest looked up from reference TRBV11-2 and TRBJ1-4): EAGVAQSPRYKIIEKRQSVAFWCNPISGHATLYWYQQILGQGPKLLIQFQNNGVVDDSQLPKDRFSAERLKGVDSTLKIQPAKLEDSAVYLCASRWTGPNEKLFFGSGTQLSVL.

The V gene is TRBV25-1, the J gene TRBJ2-2; D ambiguous. Per the germline V gene, CDR1 is MGHDK and CDR2 is SYGVNS. This CDR3 comprises 16 residues. The V end was cut by 2 bases, the J end by 0 bases, with 10 bases between. CDR3 DNA sequence: TGTGCCAGCAGTGAACTAGGAGCCACGAACACCGGGGAGCTGTTTTTT. Encoded protein: CASSELGATNTGELFF.

This chain joins TRBV7-9 and TRBJ1-6, with 7 bases matching TRBD1. V lost 6 bases, J lost 10 bases, and 6 bases stayed unmatched. The CDR3 runs 13 residues. The V gene's germline CDR1 is SEHNR and CDR2 FQNEAQ (reference sequence). CDR3 loop: CASSSGGSSPLHF. The CDR3 DNA follows: TGTGCCAGCAGTTCAGGGGGTAGCTCACCCCTCCACTTT.

V gene TRBV5-1 combines with J gene TRBJ2-1, with 8 bases matching TRBD1. Germline assignment: CDR1 SGHRS and CDR2 YFSETQ. This CDR3 has 13 amino acids. Unmatched junction bases numbered 3, after V lost 2 bases and J lost 8 bases. CDR3 region: CASSLGQGDEQFF. As DNA, the CDR3 is TGCGCCAGCAGCTTAGGACAGGGCGATGAGCAGTTCTTC.

This clone showed up just a few times. The chain combines TRBV29-1 with TRBJ2-1; perhaps TRBD1 as D (5 bases). The V and J ends lost 6 bases and 9 bases respectively, with 15 bases between them. Germline-derived CDR1 and CDR2 are SQVTM and ANQGSEA. The CDR3 has 12 amino acids. The CDR3 bases are TGCAGCGTGGAATTCAGGACATCTGAGCAGTTCTTC. Its translation is CSVEFRTSEQFF.

V usage is TRBV5-1 and J usage is TRBJ2-7, with a possible D match to TRBD1 (6 bases). The CDR3 has 14 residues. The V end was cut by 0 bases, the J end by 5 bases, with 12 bases between. Looked up from germline, CDR1 is SGHRS and CDR2 is YFSETQ. The CDR3 protein is CASSLGSQGNEQYF. For the CDR3, the DNA is TGCGCCAGCAGCTTGGGCAGTCAGGGGAACGAGCAGTACTTC. The full variable domain, with the rest looked up from reference TRBV5-1 and TRBJ2-7, is KAGVTQTPRYLIKTRGQQVTLSCSPISGHRSVSWYQQTPGQGLQFLFEYFSETQRNKGNFPGRFSGRQFSNSRSEMNVSTLELGDSALYLCASSLGSQGNEQYFGPGTRLTVT.

This chain links TRBV5-1 with TRBJ2-3; 10 nucleotides match TRBD2. The CDR3 is made up of 17 amino acids. The trim removed 1 base at V and 1 base at J, leaving 6 bases unmatched. CDR1 is SGHRS, CDR2 YFSETQ, per germline. CDR3 sequence reads: CASSLLLAGVGTDTQYF. CDR3 in DNA: TGCGCCAGCAGCTTGCTCCTAGCGGGAGTGGGCACAGATACGCAGTATTTT.

Only a few counts were recorded for this clone. V gene TRBV6-5 combines with J gene TRBJ2-1, with 7 bases aligning to TRBD2. CDR3 length: 12 amino acids. Germline V lookup: CDR1 MNHEY, CDR2 SVGAGI. V gave up 7 bases and J gave up 7 bases; unmatched junction bases: 4. CDR3 amino acids: CASTMGGNEQFF. The DNA for the CDR3 is TGTGCCAGCACCATGGGGGGGAATGAGCAGTTCTTC.

The J gene is TRBJ2-4, the V gene TRBV5-1, with a weak D call TRBD2 (6 bases). Germline V gene data show CDR1 as SGHRS and CDR2 as YFSETQ. V dropped 2 bases and J dropped 2 bases, with 8 bases sitting between them. The CDR3 runs to 14 residues. As DNA, the CDR3 is TGCGCCAGCAGCTTTGGAGGGACCAAAAACATTCAGTACTTC. This codes for CASSFGGTKNIQYF.

This clone was recorded a few times. The chain links TRBV6-6 to TRBJ2-7, with 9 bases matching TRBD2. The CDR3 contains 13 residues. After removal of 9 bases from V and 3 bases from J, the junction contained 6 bases not matched to a gene. CDR1 is MNHNY and CDR2 is SVGAGI in the germline V gene (reference sequence). CDR3 protein: CASSGRGDYEQYF. Written as DNA, the CDR3 is TGTGCCAGTAGCGGGAGAGGGGACTACGAGCAGTACTTC.

The V gene is TRBV28, the J gene TRBJ2-1; a possible D gene is TRBD1 (5 bases). The V gene's germline CDR1 is MDHEN and CDR2 SYDVKM. The V end lost 5 bases, the J end lost 8 bases, and 16 bases lay between the germline ends. The CDR3 is 14 residues long. The CDR3 sequence is CASSLRGWGHEQFF. The CDR3 DNA is TGTGCCAGCAGTCTAAGGGGTTGGGGCCATGAGCAGTTCTTC.

CDR3 DNA: TGTGCCAGCAGTTACTCCCGGGACGAGCAGTACTTC. Translation: CASSYSRDEQYF. The chain recombines TRBV6-5 with TRBJ2-7; unclear D gene. Germline V gene lookup returns CDR1 MNHEY and CDR2 SVGAGI. V shed 0 bases and J shed 5 bases, with 5 bases lying between them. This CDR3 has 12 amino acids.

The CDR3 bases are TGCGCCAGCAGCCAAGATTGGCTAGCACCCTACAATGAGCAGTTCTTC. It is translated as CASSQDWLAPYNEQFF. The rearrangement joins TRBV4-3 to TRBJ2-1; tentative D call: TRBD2 (5 bases). Between the trimmed V and J ends, which lost 0 bases and 2 bases, there was a span of 11 bases. The CDR3 contains 16 residues. Germline V CDR1 and CDR2: LGHNA, YSLEER.

This clone was seen only once. This chain connects TRBV6-4 to TRBJ1-1, with D possibly TRBD1 on 5 matching bases. This CDR3 region has 14 residues. Per germline, CDR1 MRHNA and CDR2 SNTAGT. Trimming took off 6 bases at V and 2 bases at J, with 13 bases between the two ends. The CDR3 nucleotides read TGTGCCAGCAGCTTGACAGCTGTAAACACTGAAGCTTTCTTT. Its translation: CASSLTAVNTEAFF.

This chain joins TRBV14 and TRBJ2-1, with unresolved D. Germline V gives CDR1 SGHDN, CDR2 FVKESK. This CDR3 is 15 amino acids long. Trimming pared 0 bases from V and 7 bases from J, leaving 13 bases between. The chain's CDR3 is CASSQDRVRWNEQFF. CDR3 coding DNA: TGTGCCAGCAGCCAAGATAGAGTACGATGGAATGAGCAGTTCTTC.

In DNA, the CDR3 is TGCGCCAGCACCTCTGGGAGGGCCTCCGAGCAGTACTTC. Translating it yields CASTSGRASEQYF. The chain recombines TRBV5-1 with TRBJ2-7; 7 bases are shared with TRBD2. The ends lost 6 bases at V and 6 bases at J; junction bases unmatched: 9. There are 13 residues in the CDR3. Germline V CDR1 and CDR2: SGHRS, YFSETQ.